This T cell receptor (beta chain) stems from a study of T-cell reconstitution after alpha-beta-depleted transplantation in children. TCRbeta library preparation incorporated unique molecular identifiers. MiXCR, run by TCRdb on the PCR reads, gives a single entry per CDR3 protein. The sample holds about a million distinct CDR3 sequences, roughly 29% seen once. In regard to this clonotype: As yet, its antigen is unknown.

The ends lost 8 bases at V and 2 bases at J; junction bases unmatched: 15. This CDR3 comprises 18 residues. The germline V gene has CDR1 SGHAT and CDR2 FQNNGV. Study-wide results and caveats: The origin of high day-60 TCRbeta diversity in some patients lay in surviving recipient T cells and thymic progenitors.

This clonotype was obtained from a boy under three years old who had a stem cell transplant for SCID, so the T cells may come from the graft donor. The rearrangement joins TRBV11-2 to TRBJ2-3; 11 bases fit TRBD2. This specimen was PBMCs, mostly from graft donor cells, taken 360 days after TCRalphabeta/CD19-depleted stem cell transplant. DNA for the CDR3: TGTGCCAGCTTCCCCAGGACTAGCGGGCGAGATTCCACAGATACGCAGTATTTT. It is translated as CASFPRTSGRDSTDTQYF.